This TCR beta chain was profiled in a study of blood T cell repertoires in COVID-19. On the study more broadly: The study drew acute and convalescent COVID-19 samples from the United States, Italy and Spain.

Repertoires were generated with immunoSEQ multiplex PCR, while TCRdb's copy carries only in-frame clones and drops some. The sample records some 170,000 clones, over 80% being singletons. This clone was counted a few times. V was clipped by 4 bases and J by 7 bases, with 18 bases between them. This CDR3 contains 16 residues. Germline V gene data show CDR1 as SGHDT and CDR2 as YYEEEE. Sequencing was done on a sample of peripheral blood. This chain connects TRBV5-6 to TRBJ1-6; TRBD1 might be the D (6 bases). The source of this sequence is a woman aged 70-85 years with acute or convalescent COVID-19. The CDR3 region is CASSRRRTEKNSPLHF. The DNA for the CDR3 is TGTGCCAGCAGCCGGCGTCGGACAGAGAAGAATTCACCCCTCCACTTT.